These 2 T cell receptor beta chains came from one sample sequenced in a study of blood T cells in healthy people across ages. The use of a sample-barcoded 5' primer and a J-beta primer mix characterized a second PCR of roughly 7 to 11 cycles. Each CDR3 protein is one row after TCRdb ran MiXCR on the 5' RACE reads. Among approximately 800,000 distinct CDR3 sequences listed, roughly 50% were seen once. Input material: blood. All receptors come from a man older than 75 in good health.

This chain links TRBV2 with TRBJ2-5, with D hard to call. Germline V CDR1 and CDR2: SNHLY, FYNNEI. Between the trimmed V and J ends, which lost 10 bases and 0 bases, there was a span of 9 bases. The CDR3 covers 12 residues. For the CDR3, the DNA is TGTGCCACATTGGTGGACCAAGAGACCCAGTACTTC. Amino acid sequence: CATLVDQETQYF.

The chain's CDR3 is CASSGQGVTYEQYF. In nucleotides, the CDR3 is TGTGCCAGCAGTGGGCAGGGGGTAACCTACGAGCAGTACTTC. This chain links TRBV2 with TRBJ2-7, with 7 bases that match TRBD1. The trim removed 4 bases at V and 2 bases at J, leaving 5 bases unmatched. The CDR3 totals 14 residues. The V gene's germline CDR1 is SNHLY and CDR2 FYNNEI.